Listed below are T cell receptor beta chains from one sample, sequenced in a study of blood T cell repertoires in COVID-19. The assay was immunoSEQ multiplex PCR, and TCRdb's table has in-frame clones only and misses some. The data show 150,000 to 200,000 clones, around nine tenths seen once. Sequencing was done on a sample of peripheral blood. The receptors stem from a man aged 65 to 85 with acute or convalescent COVID-19. Each CDR3 is given with its conserved first and last residue. Each record gives: CDR3 protein, V gene, J gene.

cdr3_aa: CASSPRAGELYEQYF
v_call: TRBV18
j_call: TRBJ2-7

cdr3_aa: CASRQGWEQYF
v_call: TRBV2
j_call: TRBJ2-7

cdr3_aa: CASSLRSGGDTIYF
v_call: TRBV6-5
j_call: TRBJ1-3

cdr3_aa: CASSPTRNQETQYF
v_call: TRBV5-1
j_call: TRBJ2-5

cdr3_aa: CASSDRRSSYEQYF
v_call: TRBV27
j_call: TRBJ2-7

cdr3_aa: CASSQDWTSHEQYF
v_call: TRBV14
j_call: TRBJ2-7

cdr3_aa: CASSLAPAGLGEQFF
v_call: TRBV5-5
j_call: TRBJ2-1

cdr3_aa: CASSLGVNQPQHF
v_call: TRBV12-3/TRBV12-4
j_call: TRBJ1-5

cdr3_aa: CASSQQGAGNTIYF
v_call: TRBV7-9
j_call: TRBJ1-3

cdr3_aa: CASSSKSGGHYNEQFF
v_call: TRBV6-2/TRBV6-3
j_call: TRBJ2-1

cdr3_aa: CASSEYRGPNSPLHF
v_call: TRBV7-2
j_call: TRBJ1-6

cdr3_aa: CATLSTGTRGDEQYF
v_call: TRBV7-9
j_call: TRBJ2-7

cdr3_aa: CASSYSRAGNGELFF
v_call: TRBV6-2/TRBV6-3
j_call: TRBJ2-2

cdr3_aa: CASSGARQVFTGELFF
v_call: TRBV28
j_call: TRBJ2-2

cdr3_aa: CASSLGGQGTGYTF
v_call: TRBV5-1
j_call: TRBJ1-2

cdr3_aa: CASSFRGLANNEQFF
v_call: TRBV7-3
j_call: TRBJ2-1

cdr3_aa: CASSLALGTTNEKLFF
v_call: TRBV5-1
j_call: TRBJ1-4

cdr3_aa: CASGGLAGYNEQFF
v_call: TRBV3-1/TRBV3-2
j_call: TRBJ2-1

cdr3_aa: CSVMGALYEQYF
v_call: TRBV29-1
j_call: TRBJ2-7

cdr3_aa: CASSVLGLAGGRDTQYF
v_call: TRBV9
j_call: TRBJ2-3

cdr3_aa: CASSLGRQETQYF
v_call: TRBV7-6
j_call: TRBJ2-5

cdr3_aa: CAGWRESTDTQYF
v_call: TRBV18
j_call: TRBJ2-3

cdr3_aa: CASELGEGVRPQHF
v_call: TRBV19
j_call: TRBJ1-5

cdr3_aa: CASPDRVEGVAETQYF
v_call: TRBV18
j_call: TRBJ2-5

cdr3_aa: CASSIGWDRANYGYTF
v_call: TRBV19
j_call: TRBJ1-2

cdr3_aa: CAISQDREYYGYTF
v_call: TRBV10-3
j_call: TRBJ1-2

cdr3_aa: CASSSGSSDNEQFF
v_call: TRBV28
j_call: TRBJ2-1

cdr3_aa: CASSLFYGDYGYTF
v_call: TRBV27
j_call: TRBJ1-2

cdr3_aa: CASNFPGQGASPLHF
v_call: TRBV2
j_call: TRBJ1-6

cdr3_aa: CASSLNGLNYGYTF
v_call: TRBV5-5
j_call: TRBJ1-2

cdr3_aa: CASSTGQGLGSLEQYF
v_call: TRBV2
j_call: TRBJ2-7

cdr3_aa: CATSRDPLTGELFF
v_call: TRBV15
j_call: TRBJ2-2

cdr3_aa: CASSQGPYNSPLHF
v_call: TRBV4-3
j_call: TRBJ1-6

cdr3_aa: CASSGLYVGDTEAFF
v_call: TRBV6-5
j_call: TRBJ1-1

cdr3_aa: CASSLGTRSGGYTF
v_call: TRBV28
j_call: TRBJ1-2

cdr3_aa: CASSSLWETQYF
v_call: TRBV10-1
j_call: TRBJ2-5

cdr3_aa: CASSELPISSPYNEQFF
v_call: TRBV2
j_call: TRBJ2-1

cdr3_aa: CASRPGRTTGAEAFF
v_call: TRBV11-1
j_call: TRBJ1-1

cdr3_aa: CASEDRGRGTDTQYF
v_call: TRBV2
j_call: TRBJ2-3

cdr3_aa: CASSATGNVHGYTF
v_call: TRBV7-2
j_call: TRBJ1-2

cdr3_aa: CASSAGPAGGYTF
v_call: TRBV9
j_call: TRBJ1-2

cdr3_aa: CASSQRGGNTIYF
v_call: TRBV3-1/TRBV3-2
j_call: TRBJ1-3

cdr3_aa: CASSQDLSGRGEQYF
v_call: TRBV4-1
j_call: TRBJ2-7

cdr3_aa: CASSQPGGAGNEQFF
v_call: TRBV7-9
j_call: TRBJ2-1

cdr3_aa: CASSQVQGTGELFF
v_call: TRBV7-3
j_call: TRBJ2-2

cdr3_aa: CASRRTGVGTDTQYF
v_call: TRBV6-5
j_call: TRBJ2-3

cdr3_aa: CASSGGTSGERELFF
v_call: TRBV7-6
j_call: TRBJ2-2

cdr3_aa: CASTIGGAGNTIYF
v_call: TRBV7-9
j_call: TRBJ1-3

cdr3_aa: CASSLAQGGGPQETQYF
v_call: TRBV7-6
j_call: TRBJ2-5

cdr3_aa: CASIRTGQPTEAFF
v_call: TRBV5-4
j_call: TRBJ1-1

cdr3_aa: CASSPPGLAGFSYNEQFF
v_call: TRBV5-4
j_call: TRBJ2-1

cdr3_aa: CASSPASGRETQYF
v_call: TRBV18
j_call: TRBJ2-5

cdr3_aa: CASSRLHNEQFF
v_call: TRBV6-5
j_call: TRBJ2-1